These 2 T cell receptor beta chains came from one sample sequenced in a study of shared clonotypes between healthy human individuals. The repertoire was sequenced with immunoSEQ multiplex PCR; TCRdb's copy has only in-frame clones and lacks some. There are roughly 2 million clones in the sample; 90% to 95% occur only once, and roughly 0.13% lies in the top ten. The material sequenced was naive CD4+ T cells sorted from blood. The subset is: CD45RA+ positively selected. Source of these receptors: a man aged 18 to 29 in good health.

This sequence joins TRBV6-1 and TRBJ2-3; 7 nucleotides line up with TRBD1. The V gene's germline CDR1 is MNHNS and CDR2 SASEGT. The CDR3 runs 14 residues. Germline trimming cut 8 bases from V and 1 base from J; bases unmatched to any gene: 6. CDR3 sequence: CASRRTGGTDTQYF. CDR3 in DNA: TGTGCCAGCCGACGGACAGGTGGCACAGATACGCAGTATTTT.

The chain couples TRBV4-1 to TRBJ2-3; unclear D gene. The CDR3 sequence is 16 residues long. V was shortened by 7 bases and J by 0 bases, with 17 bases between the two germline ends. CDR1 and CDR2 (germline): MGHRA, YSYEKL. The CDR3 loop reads CASTPQRPGSTDTQYF. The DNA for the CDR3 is TGCGCCAGCACCCCACAGAGGCCTGGTAGCACAGATACGCAGTATTTT.